The 12 T cell receptor beta chains given below trace back to one sample, sequenced in a study of CD8 T cells in ankylosing spondylitis. TCRdb reprocessed the 5' RACE reads via MiXCR and lists one record per CDR3 protein. The table shows around 150,000 distinct CDR3 sequences, with 7.3% occurring only once. The sequenced sample consisted of blood, either unsorted or a sorted T cell fraction (not recorded which). Receptor source: a female donor with ankylosing spondylitis or in good health (not recorded which).

This clonotype showed up many times. The rearrangement joins TRBV9 to TRBJ2-2; D might be TRBD1 or TRBD2, each matching 5 bases. The germline V and J ends were trimmed by 0 bases and 3 bases, with 9 bases remaining between them. This CDR3 is 15 amino acids long. Germline CDR1 is SGDLS and CDR2 is YYNGEE. CDR3 region: CASSVALGDTGELFF. The CDR3 coding sequence is TGTGCCAGCAGCGTAGCTTTGGGGGACACCGGGGAGCTGTTTTTT. Full variable domain (remainder filled in from reference TRBV9 and TRBJ2-2): DSGVTQTPKHLITATGQRVTLRCSPRSGDLSVYWYQQSLDQGLQFLIQYYNGEERAKGNILERFSAQQFPDLHSELNLSSLELGDSALYFCASSVALGDTGELFFGEGSRLTVL.

This clonotype was recorded a few times. The V call is TRBV18, the J call TRBJ1-4; D perhaps matches TRBD1 (6 bases). This CDR3 contains 15 residues. The ends were cut back, 8 bases at V and 3 bases at J, with 16 bases in the middle. CDR1 and CDR2 (germline): KGHSH, LQKENI. The CDR3 is CASHRTEPANEKLFF. The DNA for the CDR3 is TGTGCCAGCCACCGGACAGAACCAGCTAATGAAAAACTGTTTTTT.

This clonotype was found many times. J is TRBJ2-3 and V is TRBV11-2; 8 bases are a match to TRBD1. The CDR3 consists of 21 residues. V shed 1 base, J shed 0 bases, and the junction held 18 bases outside the gene matches. In germline, CDR1 is SGHAT, CDR2 FQNNGV. The CDR3 nucleotides are TGTGCCAGCAGCTTAGTTTGGGGGATGCAGGGGGCTGTAGCGAGCACAGATACGCAGTATTTT. Amino acids: CASSLVWGMQGAVASTDTQYF.

At least ten counts were recorded for this clonotype. This chain uses TRBV11-1 with TRBJ2-3; 8 positions match TRBD1. This CDR3 has 19 amino acids. The V and J ends lost 0 bases and 3 bases, in that order; junction bases with no gene match: 14. Germline V gene lookup returns CDR1 SGHAT and CDR2 FQDESV (reference sequence). The CDR3 here is CASSLAMGWRDRSTDTQYF. The CDR3 DNA sequence: TGTGCCAGCAGCTTAGCCATGGGTTGGCGGGACAGGAGTACAGATACGCAGTATTTT.

This clonotype was observed many times. The chain is built from TRBV5-6 and TRBJ1-2, with TRBD1 matching 8 bases. The ends lost 4 bases at V and 3 bases at J; junction bases unmatched: 8. CDR3 length: 15 residues. The germline gives CDR1 SGHDT, CDR2 YYEEEE. CDR3: CASSILTGADYGYTF. The DNA of the CDR3 is TGTGCCAGCAGCATTCTGACAGGGGCGGACTATGGCTACACCTTC.

This clonotype was counted a single time. The rearrangement uses TRBV12-3 or TRBV12-4 and TRBJ1-4, with TRBD1 identical over 7 bases. J lost 8 bases, V lost 5 bases, and 5 bases had no gene match. The CDR3 length is 13 residues. This CDR3 reads CASSADRLEKLFF. The CDR3 nucleotides are TGTGCCAGCAGTGCGGACAGGTTGGAAAAACTGTTTTTT.

This clonotype was recorded many times. CDR3 bases: TGTGCCAGCACCTCCCGGCGGTTCACAGATACGCAGTATTTT. It is translated as CASTSRRFTDTQYF. The chain has TRBV12-3 or TRBV12-4 and TRBJ2-3; D not certain. V lost 7 bases to trimming and J lost 2 bases, with 13 bases between them. This CDR3 contains 14 residues.

The table lists this clonotype with many counts. The chain carries TRBV28 and TRBJ1-5, with D hard to call. V was shortened by 5 bases and J by 2 bases, with 10 bases between the two germline ends. In germline, CDR1 is MDHEN, CDR2 SYDVKM. The CDR3 is made up of 14 amino acids. The CDR3, as DNA: TGTGCCAGCAGTCCCACGAACGGCAATCAGCCCCAGCATTTT. Translating it yields CASSPTNGNQPQHF.

This clonotype was picked up one time. A much bigger clone sits one base away, suggesting this may be a read error. This chain links TRBV3-1 with TRBJ2-3; a possible D gene is TRBD2 (5 bases). The CDR3 has 15 residues. V was pared by 1 base and J by 5 bases, with 13 bases between. Germline V gene sequence: CDR1 LGHDT, CDR2 YNNKEL (reference sequence). The CDR3 loop is CASSQVVLGIDTQYF. The CDR3 bases are TGTGCCAGCAGCCAAGTAGTACTAGGAATAGATACGCAGTATTTT.

The sample holds many counts of this clonotype. The V call is TRBV28, the J call TRBJ2-3, with D unresolved. The germline CDR1 and CDR2 sequences are MDHEN and SYDVKM. The CDR3 runs to 12 residues. The V gene lost 6 bases and the J gene lost 4 bases, with 8 bases spanning the gap. CDR3 nucleotide sequence: TGTGCCAGCAGCCGTCTAGCAGATACGCAGTATTTT. Its protein product is CASSRLADTQYF.

This clonotype appeared many times. This chain connects TRBV10-3 to TRBJ1-1; D is uncertain. Trimming shortened V by 5 bases and J by 4 bases, and 11 bases separated the two germline ends. The CDR3 contains 13 residues. Per germline, CDR1 ENHRY and CDR2 SYGVKD. CDR3 sequence reads: CAISHRSGTEAFF. CDR3 coding DNA: TGTGCCATCAGTCACCGCAGTGGCACTGAAGCTTTCTTT.

This clonotype was recorded at least ten times. This chain connects TRBV27 to TRBJ2-7; D is possibly TRBD2 (5 bases). The CDR3 totals 13 residues. V was clipped by 3 bases and J by 6 bases, with 12 bases between them. Germline V gives CDR1 MNHEY, CDR2 SMNVEV (reference sequence). The chain's CDR3 is CASSFEGSSEQYF. The CDR3 DNA follows: TGTGCCAGCAGTTTCGAGGGTTCAAGCGAGCAGTACTTC.